These 14 T cell receptor beta chains came from one sample sequenced in a study of shared clonotypes between healthy human individuals. Using immunoSEQ multiplex PCR, the repertoire was profiled, and TCRdb retains in-frame clones only, with some absent. The table has some 2,500,000 clones, 93% seen once. Sequencing input: naive CD4+ T cells from PBMCs. Sample subset: CD45RA+ positively selected. These TCRs come from a man aged 18 to 30 in good health. Some clones in this sample may be carry-over from other donors' samples.

Written as DNA, the CDR3 is TGTGCCAGCAGGCGGACAGGGAGGATGGACTATGGCTACACCTTC. This translates into CASRRTGRMDYGYTF. The chain uses TRBV28 and TRBJ1-2, with 8 bases that match TRBD1. The CDR3 consists of 15 residues. Unmatched junction bases numbered 9, after V lost 6 bases and J lost 3 bases. Germline CDR1 and CDR2: MDHEN and SYDVKM.

V and J are TRBV25-1 and TRBJ1-1; D is perhaps TRBD1 (6 bases). Trimming took 1 base from V and 0 from J, leaving 12 bases between them. Germline V gene lookup returns CDR1 MGHDK and CDR2 SYGVNS. This CDR3 comprises 16 residues. The CDR3 spells CASSESGRGMNTEAFF. The CDR3 DNA reads TGTGCCAGCAGTGAATCTGGGAGGGGGATGAACACTGAAGCTTTCTTT.

The rearrangement joins TRBV5-1 to TRBJ2-5, with D tentatively TRBD1 or TRBD2 (5 bases each). Germline loops: CDR1 SGHRS, CDR2 YFSETQ. The CDR3 spans 15 residues. The ends were cut back, 0 bases at V and 6 bases at J, with 15 bases in the middle. CDR3 sequence: CASSLASGPWKTQYF. In DNA form, the CDR3 reads TGCGCCAGCAGCTTGGCCTCGGGACCCTGGAAGACCCAGTACTTC.

The J gene is TRBJ2-7, the V gene TRBV5-1; 8 bases match TRBD1. Per germline, CDR1 SGHRS and CDR2 YFSETQ. CDR3 size: 14 residues. The V segment lost 0 bases and the J segment 7 bases; nucleotides outside the gene matches: 6. In DNA, the CDR3 is TGCGCCAGCAGCTTGGACCAGGGGGCAGGTGAGCAGTACTTC. As protein: CASSLDQGAGEQYF. The variable domain in full, with the rest retrieved from reference TRBV5-1 and TRBJ2-7, is KAGVTQTPRYLIKTRGQQVTLSCSPISGHRSVSWYQQTPGQGLQFLFEYFSETQRNKGNFPGRFSGRQFSNSRSEMNVSTLELGDSALYLCASSLDQGAGEQYFGPGTRLTVT.

In regard to this clone: This same CDR3 is encoded by further DNA sequences in the sample. This chain links TRBV30 with TRBJ1-2; TRBD1 matches at 8 bases. The CDR3 totals 13 residues. V was pared by 2 bases and J by 5 bases, with 4 bases of the junction left unmatched. Germline-derived CDR1 and CDR2 are GTSNPN and SVGIG (reference sequence). The CDR3 spells CAWSRGQAYGYTF. CDR3 sequence (DNA): TGTGCCTGGAGTAGGGGACAGGCTTATGGCTACACCTTC.

The genes are TRBV2 and TRBJ1-2, with a tentative D call TRBD1 (6 bases). The length of the CDR3 is 14 residues. The germline V and J ends were trimmed by 9 bases and 1 base, with 15 bases remaining between them. The germline gives CDR1 SNHLY, CDR2 FYNNEI. This chain's CDR3 is CASSPGHRNYGYTF. CDR3 bases: TGTGCCAGTTCACCGGGACACCGTAACTATGGCTACACCTTC.

The chain joins TRBV7-9 to TRBJ1-1; tentative D call: TRBD1 (6 bases). V was shortened by 3 bases and J by 4 bases, with 12 bases between the two germline ends. The CDR3 has 14 residues. CDR1 and CDR2 from the germline V gene are SEHNR and FQNEAQ (reference sequence). DNA for the CDR3: TGTGCCAGCAGCTTGGGAACAGGGAGCACTGAAGCTTTCTTT. This encodes CASSLGTGSTEAFF.

This rearrangement joins TRBV30 to TRBJ1-5; no firm D call. This CDR3 is 13 amino acids long. The V end was cut by 2 bases, the J end by 0 bases, with 5 bases between. CDR1 GTSNPN and CDR2 SVGIG come from the germline V gene (reference sequence). CDR3 sequence (DNA): TGTGCCTGGAGTACACATAGCAATCAGCCCCAGCATTTT. Its protein is CAWSTHSNQPQHF.

The J gene is TRBJ2-4, the V gene TRBV6-5, with TRBD2 identical over 10 bases. Germline V gene sequence: CDR1 MNHEY, CDR2 SVGAGI. The CDR3 is 14 amino acids. Trimming took 6 bases from V and 7 from J; bases not matched to a gene: 6. The CDR3 DNA reads as TGTGCCAGCAGACCCAGCGGGAGGGGTAACATTCAGTACTTC. Translated: CASRPSGRGNIQYF.

V gene TRBV5-1 combines with J gene TRBJ2-5; TRBD1 might be the D (5 bases). The V gene's germline CDR1 is SGHRS and CDR2 YFSETQ. Trimming left V 4 bases short and J 2 bases short, with 9 bases between. The CDR3 loop spans 13 amino acids. CDR3 bases: TGCGCCAGCAGCGGGGCGGTTCAAGAGACCCAGTACTTC. Residues: CASSGAVQETQYF.

This clone was observed once. Other nucleotide sequences from this sample produce the same CDR3. The rearrangement links TRBV6-6 to TRBJ2-5; D ambiguous. Germline V gene sequence: CDR1 MNHNY, CDR2 SVGAGI (reference sequence). V was shortened by 2 bases and J by 4 bases, with 11 bases between the two germline ends. This CDR3 spans 14 amino acids. For the CDR3, the DNA is TGTGCCAGCAGTTACGGGTTAGCAGGAGAGACCCAGTACTTC. Amino acids: CASSYGLAGETQYF.

V and J are TRBV27 and TRBJ2-2, with TRBD1 identical over 10 bases. CDR1 and CDR2 from the germline V gene are MNHEY and SMNVEV (reference sequence). This CDR3 has 14 amino acids. After removal of 7 bases from V and 6 bases from J, the junction contained 5 bases not matched to a gene. CDR3 protein: CASKGQGIPGELFF. The CDR3 DNA reads TGTGCCAGCAAGGGACAGGGGATACCCGGGGAGCTGTTTTTT.

The V and J genes are TRBV7-2 and TRBJ2-7, with 7 nucleotides matching TRBD1. J lost 4 bases, V lost 5 bases, and 14 bases had no gene match. Germline V lookup: CDR1 SGHTA, CDR2 FQGNSA. The CDR3 extends over 16 amino acids. The CDR3 region has the DNA TGTGCCAGCAGCCGAACACCGTTGGCAGGGGGTTACGAGCAGTACTTC. Protein: CASSRTPLAGGYEQYF.

This chain uses TRBV7-2 with TRBJ2-2, with 8 bases matching TRBD2. The CDR3 sequence is 17 residues long. Germline assignment: CDR1 SGHTA and CDR2 FQGNSA. V shed 4 bases and J 4 bases; nucleotides not matched to a gene: 11. In DNA form, the CDR3 reads TGTGCCAGCAGCTCCAGGCGAGCGGGAGTAAGCACCGGGGAGCTGTTTTTT. Its translation is CASSSRRAGVSTGELFF.